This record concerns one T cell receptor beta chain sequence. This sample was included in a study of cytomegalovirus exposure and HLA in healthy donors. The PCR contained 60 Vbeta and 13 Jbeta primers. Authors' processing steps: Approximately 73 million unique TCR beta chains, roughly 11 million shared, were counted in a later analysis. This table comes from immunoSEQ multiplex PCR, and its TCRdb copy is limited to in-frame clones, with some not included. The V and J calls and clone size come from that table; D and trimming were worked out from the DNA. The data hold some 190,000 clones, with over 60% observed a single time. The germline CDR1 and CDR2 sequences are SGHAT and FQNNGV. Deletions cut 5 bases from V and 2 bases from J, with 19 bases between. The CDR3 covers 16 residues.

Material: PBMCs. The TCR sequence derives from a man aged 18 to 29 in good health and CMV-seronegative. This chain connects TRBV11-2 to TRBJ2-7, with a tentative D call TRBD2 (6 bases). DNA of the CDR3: TGTGCCAGCAGCCCGTCGGGCGGAGGGAATCCCTACGAGCAGTACTTC. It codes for CASSPSGGGNPYEQYF.